In this sample, the clone carrying this T cell receptor (beta chain) turned up once. Its specificity is not known. The data were taken from a study of cytotoxic CD8 clonotypes in ibrutinib-treated CLL. The wider study: Around 10 relapsed/refractory, more than 14 treatment-naive; approximately 18 IGHV unmutated. Study-wide results and limits: Private clonotypes, not public ones, expanded at ibrutinib response. Elevated clonality accompanied ibrutinib response, with a return toward baseline values at progression.

Measured with immunoSEQ multiplex PCR; TCRdb has only the in-frame clones, and not every one. The top ten hold under 15% of the sample, which has more than 150,000 clones, over 60% seen once. Genomic DNA for TCR beta libraries, approximately 2 micrograms, came from cryopreserved PBMCs. This receptor was obtained from a human donor with chronic lymphocytic leukemia. The source was PBMCs, collected after 24 months of ibrutinib treatment.

The CDR3 sequence: CASSLLPWASGRGSWNEQFF. The CDR3 coding sequence is TGTGCCAGCAGCTTACTTCCGTGGGCTAGCGGGAGGGGAAGTTGGAATGAGCAGTTCTTC. This rearrangement joins TRBV7-3 to TRBJ2-1; 12 bases agree with TRBD2. V dropped 2 bases and J dropped 7; count of bases not matched to a gene: 18. Germline assignment: CDR1 SGHTA and CDR2 FQGTGA. There are 20 residues in the CDR3.